This T cell receptor (beta chain) was sequenced for a study of CD8+ T cells in alopecia areata. Study-wide background: Each day, treated patients took oral tofacitinib twice, at 5 to 10 mg per dose.

V was clipped by 4 bases and J by 1 base, with 8 bases between them. The CDR3 spans 14 residues. CDR1 and CDR2 (germline): MGHRA, YSYEKL. RNA extraction and reverse transcription yielded cDNA as sequencing template. Sequencing used immunoSEQ multiplex PCR; TCRdb keeps in-frame clones, though not all of them. Among roughly 200,000 clones listed, roughly two fifths were seen once. The treatment: oral pan-JAK inhibitor, 5-10 mg twice daily. Samples from alopecia areata patients were lesional scalp punch biopsies and peripheral blood. This chain joins TRBV4-1 and TRBJ1-5; D not resolved. This clonotype was obtained from a human donor with alopecia areata. Sequencing used CD4+ T cells sorted from blood, obtained at approximately week 30, from a patient treated with tofacitinib. The DNA of the CDR3 is TGCGCCAGCAGCCTCAGAAAAAGCAATCAGCCCCAGCATTTT. Translating gives CASSLRKSNQPQHF.